This section outlines one T cell receptor beta chain sequence together with its context. V dropped 3 bases and J dropped 11 bases, with 26 bases sitting between them. The CDR3 has 16 amino acids. Germline V gene sequence: CDR1 SGDLS, CDR2 YYNGEE. MiXCR, run by TCRdb on the RT-PCR reads, gives a single entry per CDR3 protein. The profile shows some 150,000 distinct CDR3 sequences, about two fifths of them singletons. The data are from a study of patients and donors after allogeneic stem cell transplantation. The rearrangement links TRBV9 to TRBJ1-1; possibly TRBD1 for D (5 bases). The TCR was taken from a human donor who was either an allogeneic HSCT recipient or a stem cell or donor lymphocyte infusion donor (not recorded which). It is not recorded whose cells these are; they may come from a transplant donor. The sequenced material came from blood, either unsorted or a sorted T cell fraction (not recorded which). CDR3 sequence reads: CASSAGGISSGTTAFF. As DNA, the CDR3 is TGTGCCAGCAGCGCGGGGGGGATTAGCTCCGGGACTACTGCTTTCTTT.